The T cell receptor (beta chain) described here comes from a study of vaccination effects on CD4 cells after COVID-19. Sequencing in the ViraFEST assay came after antigen-specific CD4+ T cells had been expanded with viral peptide pools, which were used to stimulate PBMC. Around day 10 of culture, CD4+ T cells were separated out. A PCR test confirmed that the person had SARS-CoV-2 infection between March and December 2020. This clone was recorded only once. Its antigen is unknown. Germline V gene lookup returns CDR1 LNHDA and CDR2 SQIVND (reference sequence). The CDR3 consists of 15 residues. Trimming left V 7 bases short and J 5 bases short, with 18 bases between. Broader study findings: Few convalescent patients and no early post-infection timepoints were included in the study.

Data came from immunoSEQ multiplex PCR; TCRdb stores just in-frame clones and leaves some out. This sample has some 22,000 clones, with around 77% found just once. The V and J genes are TRBV19 and TRBJ1-5; D is unclear. The sequence was collected from a human donor who had a prior SARS-CoV-2 infection. The sequencing used CD4+ T cells from PBMCs cultured with SARS-CoV-2 spike peptides, collected before COVID-19 vaccination. The chain's CDR3 is CASTPGRQSHQPQHF. CDR3 DNA: TGTGCCAGTACCCCCGGACGACAATCTCATCAGCCCCAGCATTTT.